The rows below give T cell receptor beta chains drawn from one sample of a study of blood T cell repertoires in COVID-19. Method: immunoSEQ multiplex PCR; TCRdb's copy keeps in-frame clones and lacks some. This table has about 140,000 clones, 60% to 80% appearing once. What was sequenced was PBMCs or T cells enriched from blood (not recorded which). The receptors were sampled from a woman in her forties or fifties who had recovered from COVID-19. CDR3s include the opening cysteine and the closing phenylalanine or tryptophan. The D gene is left open where the match is weak. Size tells how often a clone was seen (once, few, many) or the class of an expanded clone, and some rows leave it out.

CDR3: CASSPQGAGDTQYF
DNA: TGTGCCAGCTCACCACAGGGGGCAGGGGATACGCAGTATTTT
size: NA
V: TRBV18
J: TRBJ2-3
D: TRBD1

CDR3: CASSRDFSSQPQHF
DNA: TGTGCCAGCAGCCGGGACTTCTCGAGCCAGCCCCAGCATTTT
size: NA
V: TRBV6-5
J: TRBJ1-5
D: NA

CDR3: CASLSRDRVIYEQYF
DNA: TGTGCCAGCCTTAGTCGGGACAGGGTCATCTACGAGCAGTACTTC
size: NA
V: TRBV2
J: TRBJ2-7
D: TRBD1

CDR3: CASSLFQGYEQYF
DNA: TGTGCCAGCAGTTTATTTCAGGGCTACGAGCAGTACTTC
size: NA
V: TRBV28
J: TRBJ2-7
D: NA

CDR3: CASSFVLAATGELFF
DNA: TGTGCCAGCAGCTTTGTTCTAGCAGCCACCGGGGAGCTGTTTTTT
size: NA
V: TRBV5-8
J: TRBJ2-2
D: NA

CDR3: CASSQERRVEAFF
DNA: TGTGCCAGCAGCCAAGAGAGGAGGGTTGAAGCTTTCTTT
size: NA
V: TRBV14
J: TRBJ1-1
D: NA

CDR3: CASSLDAQGNEQFF
DNA: TGTGCCAGCAGCTTAGACGCACAGGGGAATGAGCAGTTCTTC
size: NA
V: TRBV7-3
J: TRBJ2-1
D: TRBD1

CDR3: CASSPQGAGNTIYF
DNA: TGTGCCAGCTCCCCCCAAGGGGCTGGAAACACCATATATTTT
size: few
V: TRBV13
J: TRBJ1-3
D: NA

CDR3: CASSRGQIGQPQHF
DNA: TGTGCCAGTAGTAGGGGACAGATCGGTCAGCCCCAGCATTTT
size: many
V: TRBV19
J: TRBJ1-5
D: TRBD1

CDR3: CASVDRSSGNTIYF
DNA: TGTGCCAGCGTAGACAGAAGCTCTGGAAACACCATATATTTT
size: NA
V: TRBV6-5
J: TRBJ1-3
D: NA

CDR3: CATTRSWGTSGIAGELFF
DNA: TGTGCCACCACACGTTCCTGGGGGACTAGCGGGATCGCCGGGGAGCTGTTTTTT
size: few
V: TRBV3-1/TRBV3-2
J: TRBJ2-2
D: TRBD2

CDR3: CATSARSNQPQHF
DNA: TGTGCCACCAGTGCCCGTAGCAATCAGCCCCAGCATTTT
size: NA
V: TRBV24-1
J: TRBJ1-5
D: NA

CDR3: CASSKGTSGGCSSTDTQYF
DNA: TGTGCCAGCAGCAAAGGGACTAGCGGGGGATGTTCTAGCACAGATACGCAGTATTTT
size: NA
V: TRBV21-1
J: TRBJ2-3
D: NA

CDR3: CASSQGNRGQYF
DNA: TGTGCCAGCAGCCAGGGAAACAGGGGTCAGTACTTC
size: NA
V: TRBV3-1/TRBV3-2
J: TRBJ2-7
D: TRBD1

CDR3: CASSLAGRWNLDTQYF
DNA: TGTGCCAGCAGTCTAGCCGGCCGGTGGAATTTAGATACGCAGTATTTT
size: once
V: TRBV7-3
J: TRBJ2-3
D: NA

CDR3: CASSSPGGEAFF
DNA: TGCGCCAGCAGTTCCCCAGGGGGTGAAGCTTTCTTT
size: once
V: TRBV5-1
J: TRBJ1-1
D: TRBD1

CDR3: CASSLGTGRNTQYF
DNA: TGTGCCAGCAGCTTAGGGACAGGGCGGAATACGCAGTATTTT
size: NA
V: TRBV7-8
J: TRBJ2-3
D: TRBD1

CDR3: CASSAGQGEDNEQFF
DNA: TGCGCCAGCAGTGCGGGACAGGGGGAGGACAATGAGCAGTTCTTC
size: NA
V: TRBV10-1
J: TRBJ2-1
D: TRBD1

CDR3: CASSLRDYGEDEQFF
DNA: TGTGCCAGCAGCCTCCGGGACTACGGGGAAGATGAGCAGTTCTTC
size: NA
V: TRBV7-9
J: TRBJ2-1
D: TRBD2

CDR3: CASSFGGQPQHF
DNA: TGTGCCAGCAGCTTCGGAGGCCAGCCCCAGCATTTT
size: NA
V: TRBV7-9
J: TRBJ1-5
D: NA

CDR3: CSASRASGGAGETQYF
DNA: TGCAGTGCTAGTAGGGCTAGCGGGGGGGCCGGGGAGACCCAGTACTTC
size: NA
V: TRBV20-1
J: TRBJ2-5
D: TRBD2

CDR3: CASNQLTGGTEAFF
DNA: TGTGCCAGCAATCAACTAACAGGGGGCACTGAAGCTTTCTTT
size: NA
V: TRBV11-2
J: TRBJ1-1
D: TRBD1

CDR3: CASSFELAGFDNQPQHF
DNA: TGTGCCAGCAGTTTCGAGTTAGCGGGATTCGATAATCAGCCCCAGCATTTT
size: NA
V: TRBV28
J: TRBJ1-5
D: NA

CDR3: CASSLDREYEQYF
DNA: TGCGCCAGCAGTCTGGACAGGGAATACGAGCAGTACTTC
size: NA
V: TRBV5-1
J: TRBJ2-7
D: TRBD1

CDR3: CASSEAGAGQPQHF
DNA: TGCGCCAGCAGTGAAGCAGGGGCTGGTCAGCCCCAGCATTTT
size: NA
V: TRBV10-2
J: TRBJ1-5
D: NA

CDR3: CAWSRGGAGTVVNEQFF
DNA: TGTGCCTGGAGCCGGGGGGGGGCTGGTACAGTAGTTAATGAGCAGTTCTTC
size: NA
V: TRBV30
J: TRBJ2-1
D: TRBD2

CDR3: CASSRTSGRGWDEQFF
DNA: TGTGCCAGCAGCCGGACTAGCGGGAGAGGTTGGGATGAGCAGTTCTTC
size: once
V: TRBV7-9
J: TRBJ2-1
D: TRBD2

CDR3: CASSYSSLNTGELFF
DNA: TGTGCCAGCAGTTACTCGAGCCTAAACACCGGGGAGCTGTTTTTT
size: NA
V: TRBV6-5
J: TRBJ2-2
D: NA

CDR3: CASSQSGDSNQPQHF
DNA: TGTGCCAGCAGCCAATCCGGGGATAGCAATCAGCCCCAGCATTTT
size: NA
V: TRBV7-9
J: TRBJ1-5
D: NA

CDR3: CAKQTMDRDVESGYTF
DNA: TGTGCCAAGCAAACAATGGACAGGGATGTAGAGTCCGGCTACACCTTC
size: NA
V: TRBV2
J: TRBJ1-2
D: TRBD1

CDR3: CASIPGGGRLMNTEAFF
DNA: TGTGCCAGTATTCCCGGAGGGGGCCGTCTTATGAACACTGAAGCTTTCTTT
size: NA
V: TRBV19
J: TRBJ1-1
D: TRBD1

CDR3: CASTLDRRNQPQHF
DNA: TGTGCCAGTACCTTGGACAGACGCAATCAGCCCCAGCATTTT
size: NA
V: TRBV19
J: TRBJ1-5
D: NA